This record concerns one TCR beta chain sequence. Its antigen is still unknown. The V end lost 3 bases, the J end lost 7 bases, and 15 bases lay between the germline ends. The length of the CDR3 is 14 residues. The V gene's germline CDR1 is WNHNN and CDR2 SYGVQD (reference sequence). This record belongs to a study of T cell responses to AZD1222 COVID-19 vaccine. Study conclusions and caveats: With dominance at 160-218 and 743-854, vaccine-associated CD4 TCRs spanned spike. Baseline antibody screening turned up just a handful of seropositive AZD1222 recipients.

Data came from immunoSEQ multiplex PCR; TCRdb stores just in-frame clones and leaves some out. This sample has tens of thousands of clones, with 86% found just once. This chain joins TRBV10-1 and TRBJ2-5, with D possibly being TRBD1 (6 bases). The material was peripheral blood, obtained on day 0 of AZD1222 vaccination. This sequence originates from an adult in good health. The chain's CDR3 is CASSEGTSKGTQYF. DNA of the CDR3: TGCGCCAGCAGTGAAGGGACATCCAAGGGGACCCAGTACTTC.